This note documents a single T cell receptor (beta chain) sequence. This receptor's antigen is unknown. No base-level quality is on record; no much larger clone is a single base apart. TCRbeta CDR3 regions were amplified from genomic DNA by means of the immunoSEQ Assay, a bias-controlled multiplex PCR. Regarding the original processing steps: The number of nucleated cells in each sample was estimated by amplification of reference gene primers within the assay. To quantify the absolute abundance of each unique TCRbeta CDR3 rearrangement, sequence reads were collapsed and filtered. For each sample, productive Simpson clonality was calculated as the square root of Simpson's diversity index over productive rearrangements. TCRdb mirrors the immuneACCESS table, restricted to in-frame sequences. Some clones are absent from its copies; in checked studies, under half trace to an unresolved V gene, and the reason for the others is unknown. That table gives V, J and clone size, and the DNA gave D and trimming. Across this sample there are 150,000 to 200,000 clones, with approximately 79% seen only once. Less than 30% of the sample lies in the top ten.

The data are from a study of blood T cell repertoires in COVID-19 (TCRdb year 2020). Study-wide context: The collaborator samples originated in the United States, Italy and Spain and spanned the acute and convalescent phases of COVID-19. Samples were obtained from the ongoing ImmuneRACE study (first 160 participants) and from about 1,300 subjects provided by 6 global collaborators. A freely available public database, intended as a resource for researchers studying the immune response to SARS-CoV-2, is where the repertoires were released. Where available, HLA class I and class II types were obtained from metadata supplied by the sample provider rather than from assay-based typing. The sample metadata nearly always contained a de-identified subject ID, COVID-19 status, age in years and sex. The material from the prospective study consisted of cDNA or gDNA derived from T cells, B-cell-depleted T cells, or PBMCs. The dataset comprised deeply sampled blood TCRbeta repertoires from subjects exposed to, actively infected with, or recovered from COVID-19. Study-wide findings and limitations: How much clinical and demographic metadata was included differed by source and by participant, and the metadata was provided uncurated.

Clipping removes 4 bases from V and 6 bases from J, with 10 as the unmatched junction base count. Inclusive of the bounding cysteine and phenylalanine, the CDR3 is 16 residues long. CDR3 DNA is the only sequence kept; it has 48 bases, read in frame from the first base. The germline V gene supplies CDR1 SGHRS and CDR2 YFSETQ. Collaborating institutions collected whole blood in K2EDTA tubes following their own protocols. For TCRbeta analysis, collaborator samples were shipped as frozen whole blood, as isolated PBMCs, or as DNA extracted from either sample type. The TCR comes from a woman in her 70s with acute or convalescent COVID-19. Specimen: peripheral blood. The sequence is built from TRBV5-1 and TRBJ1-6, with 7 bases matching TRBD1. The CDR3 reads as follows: CASSVRADRVNSPLHF. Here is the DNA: TGCGCCAGCAGCGTTAGAGCCGACAGGGTTAATTCACCCCTCCACTTT.